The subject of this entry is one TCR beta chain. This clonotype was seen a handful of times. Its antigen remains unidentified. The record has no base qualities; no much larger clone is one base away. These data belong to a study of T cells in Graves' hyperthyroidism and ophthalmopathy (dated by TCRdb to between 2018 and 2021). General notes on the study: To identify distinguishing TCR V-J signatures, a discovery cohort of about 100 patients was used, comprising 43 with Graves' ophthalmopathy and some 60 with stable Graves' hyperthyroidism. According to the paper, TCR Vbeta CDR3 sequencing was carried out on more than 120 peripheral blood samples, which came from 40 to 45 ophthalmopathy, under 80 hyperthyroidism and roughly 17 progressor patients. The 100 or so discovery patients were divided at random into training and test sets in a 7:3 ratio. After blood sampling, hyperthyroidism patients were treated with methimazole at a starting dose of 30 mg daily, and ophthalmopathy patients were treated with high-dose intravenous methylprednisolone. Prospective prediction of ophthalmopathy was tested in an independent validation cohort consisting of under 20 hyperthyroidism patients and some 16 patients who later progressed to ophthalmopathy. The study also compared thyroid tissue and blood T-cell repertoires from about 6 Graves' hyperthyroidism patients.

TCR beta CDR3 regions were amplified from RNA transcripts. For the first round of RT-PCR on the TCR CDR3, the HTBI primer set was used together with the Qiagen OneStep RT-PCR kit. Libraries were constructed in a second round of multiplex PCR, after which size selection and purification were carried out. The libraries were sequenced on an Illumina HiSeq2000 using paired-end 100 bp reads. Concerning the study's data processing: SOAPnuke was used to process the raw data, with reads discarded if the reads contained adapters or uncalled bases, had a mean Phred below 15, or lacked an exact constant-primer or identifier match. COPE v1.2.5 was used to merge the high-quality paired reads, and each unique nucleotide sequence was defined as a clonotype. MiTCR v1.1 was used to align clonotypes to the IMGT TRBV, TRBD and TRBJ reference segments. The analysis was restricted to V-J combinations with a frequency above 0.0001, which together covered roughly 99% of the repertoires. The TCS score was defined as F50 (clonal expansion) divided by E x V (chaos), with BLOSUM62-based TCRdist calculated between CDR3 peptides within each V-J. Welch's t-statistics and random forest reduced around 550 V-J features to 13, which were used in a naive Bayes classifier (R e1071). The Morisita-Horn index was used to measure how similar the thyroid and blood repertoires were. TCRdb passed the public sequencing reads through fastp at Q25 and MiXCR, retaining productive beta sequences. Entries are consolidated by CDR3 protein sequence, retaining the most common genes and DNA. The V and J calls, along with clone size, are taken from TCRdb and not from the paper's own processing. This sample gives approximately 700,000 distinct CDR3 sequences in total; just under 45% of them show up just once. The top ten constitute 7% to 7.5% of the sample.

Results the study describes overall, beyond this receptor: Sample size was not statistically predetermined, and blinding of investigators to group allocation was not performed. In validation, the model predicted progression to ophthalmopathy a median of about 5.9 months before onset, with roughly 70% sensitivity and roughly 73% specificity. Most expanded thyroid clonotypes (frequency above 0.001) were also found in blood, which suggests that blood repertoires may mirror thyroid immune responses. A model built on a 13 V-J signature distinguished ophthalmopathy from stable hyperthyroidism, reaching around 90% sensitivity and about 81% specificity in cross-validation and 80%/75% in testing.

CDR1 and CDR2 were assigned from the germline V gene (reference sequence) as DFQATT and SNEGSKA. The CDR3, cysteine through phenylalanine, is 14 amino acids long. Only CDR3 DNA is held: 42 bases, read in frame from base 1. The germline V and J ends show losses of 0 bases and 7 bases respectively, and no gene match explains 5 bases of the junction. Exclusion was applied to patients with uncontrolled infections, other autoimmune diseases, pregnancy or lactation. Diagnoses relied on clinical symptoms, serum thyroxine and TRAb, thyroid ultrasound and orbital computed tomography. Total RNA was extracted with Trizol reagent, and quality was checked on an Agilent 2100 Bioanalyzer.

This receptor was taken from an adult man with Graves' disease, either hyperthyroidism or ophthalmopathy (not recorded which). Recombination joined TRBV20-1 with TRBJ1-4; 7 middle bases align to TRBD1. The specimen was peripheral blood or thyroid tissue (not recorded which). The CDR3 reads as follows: CSARDPTGSEKLFF. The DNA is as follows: TGCAGTGCTAGAGATCCGACAGGGAGTGAAAAACTGTTTTTT.